This TCR beta chain was recorded in a study of T cells in localized non-small cell lung cancer. The length of the CDR3 is 16 residues. Germline V CDR1 and CDR2: SGDLS, YYNGEE. Trimming pared 0 bases from V and 4 bases from J, leaving 14 bases between. Overall study results and limits: Blood T cell density predicted longer survival; adjacent-lung clonality, shorter. Heterogeneity stays possible, as sequencing covered only one tumor region. Uninvolved nearby lung showed the greatest T cell clonality, exceeding that found in tumor. When the top 100 tumor clones were examined, a median approximately 59 of them also appeared in the adjacent lung, which was paired and uninvolved.

This table comes from immunoSEQ multiplex PCR, and its TCRdb copy is limited to in-frame clones, with some not included. The sample has approximately 24,000 clones; approximately 84% are singletons. As regards this clone: No antigen is known for it.

This receptor was identified in a man aged 35-69 years with stage III squamous cell lung carcinoma. This chain joins TRBV9 and TRBJ1-3; no firm D call. The starting material was peripheral blood, obtained before any cancer treatment. CDR3 sequence reads: CASSVAYSVSGNTIYF. The CDR3 region has the DNA TGTGCCAGCAGCGTAGCTTATTCGGTCTCCGGAAACACCATATATTTT.